This T cell receptor (beta chain) was sequenced during a study of control samples from healthy donors and cancer patients (dated by TCRdb to the early 2020s). V and J lose 5 bases and 10 bases, and a span of 27 bases separates them. From the germline V gene, CDR1 is SGHVS and CDR2 is FNYEAQ. The CDR3 holds 17 amino acids from the cysteine to the phenylalanine. Only the CDR3 region is kept as DNA, spanning 51 bases read in frame from base 1. The method was the immunoSEQ multiplex PCR assay. Not all clones reach the TCRdb copy of this immuneACCESS table, which keeps in-frame sequences only. Checked studies attribute under half of the gap to unresolved V genes and leave the rest unexplained. The sample contains 150,000 to 200,000 clones, roughly nine tenths of them found a single time. The ten largest clones add up to roughly 0.7% of the sample. Comment on this clone: Its antigen is currently not known. Base quality data are lacking; no much larger clone is found one base away.

The clonotype was recovered from a woman aged 25 to 39 in good health. Sequenced material: blood. The chain joins TRBV7-6 to TRBJ2-1; TRBD1 is a possible D gene, resting on 8 matching bases. CDR3 sequence: CASSLQPGGQGGIEQFF. The DNA sequence is given as TGTGCCAGCAGCCTCCAGCCAGGGGGCCAGGGGGGGATAGAGCAGTTCTTC.